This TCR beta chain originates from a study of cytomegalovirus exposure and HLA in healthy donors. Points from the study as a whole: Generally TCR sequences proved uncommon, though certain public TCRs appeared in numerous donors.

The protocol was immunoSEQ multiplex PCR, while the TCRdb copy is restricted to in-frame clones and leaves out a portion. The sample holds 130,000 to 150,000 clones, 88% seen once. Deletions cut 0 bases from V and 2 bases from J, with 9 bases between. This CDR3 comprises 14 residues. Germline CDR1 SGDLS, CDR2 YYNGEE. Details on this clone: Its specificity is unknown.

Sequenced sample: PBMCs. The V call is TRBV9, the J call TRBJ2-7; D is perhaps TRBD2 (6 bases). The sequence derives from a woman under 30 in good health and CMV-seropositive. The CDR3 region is CASSVGGVPYEQYF. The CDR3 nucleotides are TGTGCCAGCAGCGTAGGGGGGGTCCCCTACGAGCAGTACTTC.